These 19 T cell receptor beta chains were sequenced from one sample in a study of shared clonotypes between healthy human individuals. Using immunoSEQ multiplex PCR, the repertoire was profiled, and TCRdb retains in-frame clones only, with some absent. The sample includes 2 million to 3 million clones, approximately 93% of them seen just once. Sequenced material: naive CD4+ T cells from PBMCs. Subset of the sample: CD45RA+ positively selected. The receptor source for this set is a man aged 18 to 30 in good health. Some clones in this sample may be carry-over from other donors' samples.

In this sample, this clone turned up once. The chain links TRBV7-9 to TRBJ2-1, with no clear D. Between the trimmed V and J ends, which lost 5 bases and 6 bases, there was a span of 17 bases. Germline assignment: CDR1 SEHNR and CDR2 FQNEAQ (reference sequence). This CDR3 region has 15 residues. The CDR3 protein is CASSPGLSGGNEQFF. The CDR3 region has the DNA TGTGCCAGCAGCCCTGGGCTTTCCGGCGGCAATGAGCAGTTCTTC.

The chain combines TRBV4-1 with TRBJ1-4; D not certain. Germline loops: CDR1 MGHRA, CDR2 YSYEKL. The length of the CDR3 is 17 residues. The V end was cut by 2 bases, the J end by 0 bases, with 13 bases between. The CDR3 DNA reads as TGCGCCAGCAGCCAACCCACGGACGGGGCAACTAATGAAAAACTGTTTTTT. This codes for CASSQPTDGATNEKLFF.

The chain combines TRBV5-1 with TRBJ1-4, with a possible D match to TRBD1 (5 bases). V lost 4 bases, J lost 0 bases, and 10 bases lay in between. The CDR3 has 15 amino acids. The V gene's germline CDR1 is SGHRS and CDR2 YFSETQ. The CDR3 spells CASSDPQATNEKLFF. The CDR3 nucleotides read TGCGCCAGCAGCGATCCACAGGCAACTAATGAAAAACTGTTTTTT. Using reference TRBV5-1 and TRBJ1-4 for the parts outside the CDR3, the full variable domain is KAGVTQTPRYLIKTRGQQVTLSCSPISGHRSVSWYQQTPGQGLQFLFEYFSETQRNKGNFPGRFSGRQFSNSRSEMNVSTLELGDSALYLCASSDPQATNEKLFFGSGTQLSVL.

V usage is TRBV5-1 and J usage is TRBJ2-1; TRBD2 agrees at 11 bases. CDR3 length equals 16 residues. The germline gives CDR1 SGHRS, CDR2 YFSETQ. V shed 4 bases and J 6 bases; nucleotides not matched to a gene: 9. The CDR3 here is CASSQGTSGRTNEQFF. CDR3 in DNA: TGCGCCAGCAGCCAAGGTACTAGCGGGAGAACCAATGAGCAGTTCTTC.

The table lists this clone with a count of one. The chain couples TRBV14 to TRBJ2-3; a possible D gene is TRBD2 (6 bases). This CDR3 has 14 residues. The germline gives CDR1 SGHDN, CDR2 FVKESK. The V end lost 2 bases, the J end lost 2 bases, and 8 bases lay between the germline ends. The CDR3 sequence: CASSQRGDTDTQYF. In DNA, the CDR3 is TGTGCCAGCAGCCAACGCGGGGACACAGATACGCAGTATTTT.

The chain employs TRBV28 and TRBJ2-7, with 7 positions matching TRBD1. The CDR3 extends over 14 amino acids. Germline lookup yields CDR1 MDHEN and CDR2 SYDVKM. The J segment lost 3 bases and the V segment lost 5 bases, leaving 7 bases of the junction unmatched. This CDR3 reads CASSRPGQLYEQYF. The CDR3 nucleotides are TGTGCCAGCAGTCGACCGGGACAGCTCTACGAGCAGTACTTC.

The rearrangement links TRBV11-2 to TRBJ2-2; D is uncertain. CDR1 and CDR2 (germline): SGHAT, FQNNGV. The CDR3 sequence is 12 residues long. Trimming removed 3 bases from V and 6 bases from J, with 5 bases in between. In DNA form, the CDR3 reads TGTGCCAGCAGCTTTGGGCCCGGGGAGCTGTTTTTT. Translated: CASSFGPGELFF. Full variable domain (missing parts from reference TRBV11-2 and TRBJ2-2): EAGVAQSPRYKIIEKRQSVAFWCNPISGHATLYWYQQILGQGPKLLIQFQNNGVVDDSQLPKDRFSAERLKGVDSTLKIQPAKLEDSAVYLCASSFGPGELFFGEGSRLTVL.

This chain's CDR3 is CASSPPGGVETQYF. The DNA for the CDR3 is TGTGCCAGCAGCCCCCCAGGGGGCGTAGAGACCCAGTACTTC. The rearrangement links TRBV9 to TRBJ2-5, with TRBD1 matching over 8 bases. From germline, CDR1 is SGDLS and CDR2 YYNGEE. The CDR3 length is 14 residues. J was trimmed by 4 bases and V by 4 bases; bases with no gene match: 6.

The chain recombines TRBV5-1 with TRBJ2-4, with D possibly being TRBD1 or TRBD2 (6 bases each). Between the trimmed V and J ends, which lost 0 bases and 3 bases, there was a span of 13 bases. Germline CDR1 is SGHRS and CDR2 is YFSETQ. The CDR3 sequence is 16 residues long. The CDR3 loop is CASSLAEGGIKNIQYF. CDR3 DNA: TGCGCCAGCAGCTTGGCCGAGGGGGGCATCAAAAACATTCAGTACTTC.

V is TRBV4-1 and J is TRBJ1-4, with a tentative D call TRBD1 (5 bases). The CDR3 covers 13 residues. Per germline, CDR1 MGHRA and CDR2 YSYEKL. Trimming pared 6 bases from V and 8 bases from J, leaving 13 bases between. CDR3: CASRPGGGEKLFF. The CDR3 nucleotides read TGCGCCAGCAGACCGGGGGGAGGGGAAAAACTGTTTTTT.

This clone was detected a few times. The chain couples TRBV4-2 to TRBJ1-1; TRBD1 might be the D (5 bases). Trimming took 8 bases from V and 0 from J, leaving 10 bases between them. Germline CDR1 LGHNA, CDR2 YNFKEQ. The CDR3 is made up of 13 amino acids. Here the CDR3 DNA reads TGTGCCAGCGGGGGTTCCATGAACACTGAAGCTTTCTTT. Translating it yields CASGGSMNTEAFF.

The rearrangement links TRBV28 to TRBJ2-3, with D possibly called TRBD1 or TRBD2 (5 bases each). Trimming left V 7 bases short and J 3 bases short, with 14 bases between. This CDR3 has 14 amino acids. CDR1 is MDHEN, CDR2 SYDVKM, per germline. This CDR3 reads CASTYGGRTDTQYF. CDR3 nucleotides: TGTGCCAGCACCTATGGGGGAAGGACAGATACGCAGTATTTT.

This chain uses TRBV15 with TRBJ1-5; D gene ambiguous. Looked up from germline, CDR1 is LNHNV and CDR2 is YYDKDF (reference sequence). CDR3 size: 13 residues. Trimming removed 0 bases at V and 4 bases at J, with 4 bases between. The CDR3 DNA sequence: TGTGCCACCAGCAGAGACGGAAATCAGCCCCAGCATTTT. The encoded protein is CATSRDGNQPQHF.

This clone was seen a few times. The chain is built from TRBV19 and TRBJ1-5, with TRBD1 matching over 9 bases. Germline CDR1 LNHDA, CDR2 SQIVND (reference sequence). V shed 8 bases and J 8 bases; nucleotides not matched to a gene: 13. The CDR3 runs to 15 residues. DNA of the CDR3: TGTGCCAGTTCTTCCGGGACAGGGACGTGGGAGCCCCAGCATTTT. Protein product: CASSSGTGTWEPQHF.

Here the CDR3 DNA reads TGTGCCAGTGCTACGGACGGAGTGGTCGCGGATACGCAGTATTTT. Translation: CASATDGVVADTQYF. V usage is TRBV19 and J usage is TRBJ2-3; no reliable D call. The length of the CDR3 is 15 residues. The V end lost 8 bases, the J end lost 6 bases, and 21 bases lay between the germline ends. Germline CDR1 and CDR2: LNHDA and SQIVND (reference sequence).

The chain has TRBV5-1 and TRBJ2-1; 7 bases align to TRBD2. CDR1 and CDR2 (germline): SGHRS, YFSETQ. This CDR3 has 13 residues. The V and J ends lost 0 bases and 13 bases, in that order; junction bases with no gene match: 7. The CDR3 reads CASSLGWLAVQFF. The DNA for the CDR3 is TGCGCCAGCAGCTTGGGGTGGCTAGCGGTACAGTTCTTC.

This clone was picked up a small number of times. DNA of the CDR3: TGTGCCAGCAGTCCTCTAAGCTTTCCTGAAGCTTTCTTT. It specifies CASSPLSFPEAFF. V and J are TRBV28 and TRBJ1-1; D uncertain. This CDR3 is built from 13 residues. The germline V gene encodes CDR1 MDHEN and CDR2 SYDVKM. The V gene lost 5 bases and the J gene lost 6 bases, with 13 bases spanning the gap.

The rearrangement uses TRBV15 and TRBJ2-5; no reliable D call. From germline, CDR1 is LNHNV and CDR2 YYDKDF (reference sequence). This CDR3 comprises 14 residues. V was clipped by 3 bases and J by 9 bases, with 17 bases between them. Here the CDR3 reads CATSSDRRERSQYF. For the CDR3, the DNA is TGTGCCACCAGCAGCGACCGGCGTGAAAGGTCCCAGTACTTC.

The V and J genes are TRBV5-1 and TRBJ2-1; TRBD2 agrees at 8 bases. Germline V gene lookup returns CDR1 SGHRS and CDR2 YFSETQ. This CDR3 contains 12 residues. The trim removed 5 bases at V and 8 bases at J, leaving 3 bases unmatched. The CDR3 DNA reads TGCGCCAGCAGACGGGAGGGCCATGAGCAGTTCTTC. It encodes CASRREGHEQFF.